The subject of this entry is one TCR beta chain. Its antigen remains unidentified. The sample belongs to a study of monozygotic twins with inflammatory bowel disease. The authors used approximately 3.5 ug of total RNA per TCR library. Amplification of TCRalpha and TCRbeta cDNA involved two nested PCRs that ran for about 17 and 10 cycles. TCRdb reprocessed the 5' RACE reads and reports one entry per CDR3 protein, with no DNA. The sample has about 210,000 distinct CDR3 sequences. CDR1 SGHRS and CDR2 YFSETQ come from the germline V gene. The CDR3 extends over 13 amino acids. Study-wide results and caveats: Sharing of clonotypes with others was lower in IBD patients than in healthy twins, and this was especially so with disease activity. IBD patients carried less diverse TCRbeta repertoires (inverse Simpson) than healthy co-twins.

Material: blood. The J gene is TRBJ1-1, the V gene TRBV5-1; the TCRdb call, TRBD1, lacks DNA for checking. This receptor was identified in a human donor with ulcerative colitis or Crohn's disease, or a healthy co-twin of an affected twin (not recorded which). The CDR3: CASGPGGSSEAFF. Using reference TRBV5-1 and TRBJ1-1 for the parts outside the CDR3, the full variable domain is KAGVTQTPRYLIKTRGQQVTLSCSPISGHRSVSWYQQTPGQGLQFLFEYFSETQRNKGNFPGRFSGRQFSNSRSEMNVSTLELGDSALYLCASGPGGSSEAFFGQGTRLTVV.